These 25 T cell receptor beta chains were all obtained from the same sample, sequenced in a study of CD8 T cells in ankylosing spondylitis. In TCRdb, the 5' RACE reads were re-called with MiXCR into one record per CDR3 protein. The table includes about 69,000 distinct CDR3 sequences, approximately 5.3% detected once. The sequenced material came from blood, either unsorted or a sorted T cell fraction (not recorded which). These receptors originate from a male donor with ankylosing spondylitis or in good health (not recorded which).

This clonotype showed up many times. The V call is TRBV29-1, the J call TRBJ2-6, with a possible D match to TRBD1 (6 bases). The V gene's germline CDR1 is SQVTM and CDR2 ANQGSEA. The CDR3 has 15 residues. V shed 8 bases and J shed 0 bases, with 14 bases lying between them. CDR3 nucleotide sequence: TGCAGCTACCAGGACAGCTACTCTGGGGCCAACGTCCTGACTTTC. Encoded protein: CSYQDSYSGANVLTF.

This clonotype was seen a handful of times. The V and J genes are TRBV20-1 and TRBJ2-7; TRBD2 matches at 9 bases. The CDR3 length is 15 residues. V lost 0 bases and J lost 2; bases outside the gene matches: 5. CDR1 and CDR2 (germline): DFQATT, SNEGSKA (reference sequence). The CDR3 DNA reads as TGCAGTGCTAGAGATGGTGGCGGGGGGGCCTACGAGCAGTACTTC. This translates into CSARDGGGGAYEQYF.

This clonotype was detected many times. The V and J genes are TRBV7-6 and TRBJ2-1, with 8 bases aligning to TRBD2. CDR3 length: 16 amino acids. From germline, CDR1 is SGHVS and CDR2 FNYEAQ. The V segment lost 2 bases and the J segment 9 bases; nucleotides outside the gene matches: 12. CDR3 nucleotides: TGTGCCAGCAGCTTATACCCGGGACTAGGTCCGGGTGAGCAGTTCTTC. This encodes CASSLYPGLGPGEQFF.

This clonotype appeared many times. V and J are TRBV20-1 and TRBJ1-1; D not resolved. V was clipped by 3 bases and J by 5 bases, with 7 bases between them. CDR1 and CDR2 from the germline V gene are DFQATT and SNEGSKA (reference sequence). The CDR3 consists of 11 residues. DNA for the CDR3: TGCAGTGCTAGTTGGCGAACTGAAGCTTTCTTT. Encoded protein: CSASWRTEAFF.

In regard to this clonotype: This could be a read error, since a much larger clone is one nucleotide away. The V gene is TRBV20-1, the J gene TRBJ2-1, with D perhaps matching TRBD2 (5 bases). Germline V gene lookup returns CDR1 DFQATT and CDR2 SNEGSKA (reference sequence). This CDR3 comprises 11 residues. The germline V and J ends were trimmed by 8 bases and 7 bases, with 12 bases remaining between them. The CDR3 nucleotides read TGCAGTACTCCACGGGGAAATGAGCAGTTCTTC. Its protein product is CSTPRGNEQFF.

As regards this clonotype: One base away lies a much larger clone, so this may be a sequencing read error. This chain connects TRBV5-4 to TRBJ1-5; 9 bases fit TRBD1. Per germline, CDR1 SGHNT and CDR2 YYREEE (reference sequence). CDR3 size: 15 residues. CDR3 DNA: TGTGCCAGCAGCGCGGACAGGGGATCAGGTCAGTCCCAGCATTTT. Translated: CASSADRGSGQSQHF.

This clonotype occurred many times. V is TRBV18 and J is TRBJ1-2, with 8 nucleotides matching TRBD1. The CDR3 contains 15 residues. Unmatched junction bases numbered 8, after V lost 6 bases and J lost 2 bases. Per germline, CDR1 KGHSH and CDR2 LQKENI. CDR3 amino acids: CASSYGQGENYGYTF. The DNA of the CDR3 is TGTGCCAGCTCGTACGGACAGGGAGAAAACTATGGCTACACCTTC.

There are many counts of this clonotype. The rearrangement joins TRBV5-6 to TRBJ2-5; possibly TRBD2 for D (6 bases). V was trimmed by 0 bases and J by 5 bases, leaving 11 bases between them. The CDR3 totals 14 residues. Germline CDR1 reads SGHDT; CDR2 reads YYEEEE. The CDR3 loop reads CASSLVGAGETQYF. The CDR3 DNA sequence: TGTGCCAGCAGCTTGGTAGGGGCGGGGGAGACCCAGTACTTC.

V and J are TRBV6-7 and TRBJ2-1, with 12 bases fitting TRBD2. TRBV6-7 is recorded as an ORF, its role being uncertain. The CDR3 length is 15 residues. The chain's CDR3 is CFVLAGGVLGNEQFF. The CDR3, as DNA: TGTTTCGTTCTAGCGGGGGGGGTGTTGGGCAATGAGCAGTTCTTC.

At least ten counts were recorded for this clonotype. The chain is built from TRBV10-2 and TRBJ1-6, with 11 positions matching TRBD1. The CDR3 length is 14 residues. J gave up 14 bases and V 6 bases, and 9 bases lay outside the gene matches. CDR1 and CDR2 (germline): WSHSY, SAAADI. In DNA form, the CDR3 reads TGCGCCAGCAGACCCGGGACAGGGGGTCGGGCCCTCCACTTT. Its translation is CASRPGTGGRALHF.

This clonotype was detected many times. The chain combines TRBV6-1 with TRBJ2-1; D not resolved. Trimming left V 4 bases short and J 1 base short, with 11 bases between. Germline CDR1 is MNHNS and CDR2 is SASEGT. The CDR3 covers 15 residues. DNA of the CDR3: TGTGCCAGCAGTGCCGTGGGTGAGTCCTACAATGAGCAGTTCTTC. The encoded protein is CASSAVGESYNEQFF.

The V call is TRBV7-8, the J call TRBJ1-3; weak D call: TRBD1 (6 bases). The CDR3 length is 15 residues. V dropped 5 bases and J dropped 1 base, with 12 bases sitting between them. Germline CDR1 SGHVS, CDR2 FQNEAQ. The CDR3 coding sequence is TGTGCCAGCAGCGGAACAGGGCAATCTGGAAACACCATATATTTT. Residues: CASSGTGQSGNTIYF.

Details on this clonotype: Given a much more abundant clone one base away, this may be a read error. This chain links TRBV10-3 with TRBJ1-1; D not certain. The germline gives CDR1 ENHRY, CDR2 SYGVKD. The CDR3 extends over 14 amino acids. The CDR3 nucleotides are TGTGCCAACTCAGTCTCAGGTGGAGGAACTGCAGCTTTCTTT. This translates into CANSVSGGGTAAFF.

The table lists this clonotype with many counts. DNA of the CDR3: TGCGCCAGCAGCCTCACCTCCGGCTATCCAGGTTCGGATGAGCAGTTCTTC. Translation: CASSLTSGYPGSDEQFF. The chain links TRBV4-3 to TRBJ2-1; no firm D call. CDR3 size: 17 residues. V lost 4 bases and J lost 8, with 24 bases in between. CDR1 is LGHNA and CDR2 is YSLEER in the germline V gene.

This clonotype was seen repeatedly, ten times or more. The V gene is TRBV27, the J gene TRBJ2-6; no firm D call. The CDR3 is made up of 16 amino acids. V was shortened by 4 bases and J by 0 bases, with 10 bases between the two germline ends. The V gene's germline CDR1 is MNHEY and CDR2 SMNVEV (reference sequence). CDR3 protein: CASSSTFYSGANVLTF. CDR3 nucleotides: TGTGCCAGCAGTTCGACCTTCTACTCTGGGGCCAACGTCCTGACTTTC. The full variable domain, with the rest looked up from reference TRBV27 and TRBJ2-6, is EAQVTQNPRYLITVTGKKLTVTCSQNMNHEYMSWYRQDPGLGLRQIYYSMNVEVTDKGDVPEGYKVSRKEKRNFPLILESPSPNQTSLYFCASSSTFYSGANVLTFGAGSRLTVL.

At least ten counts were recorded for this clonotype. Being one base from a much bigger clone, this may be a read error. Here the CDR3 DNA reads TGCAGTACATTAACTAGCGGCACCGATACGCAGTATTTT. Encoded protein: CSTLTSGTDTQYF. This chain links TRBV20-1 with TRBJ2-3; 8 bases match TRBD2. Germline CDR1 DFQATT, CDR2 SNEGSKA (reference sequence). This CDR3 has 13 amino acids.

This clonotype was recorded at least ten times. The chain is built from TRBV5-1 and TRBJ1-5, with a tentative D call TRBD1 (5 bases). V shed 2 bases and J shed 1 base, with 10 bases lying between them. The CDR3 sequence is 15 residues long. Per the germline V gene, CDR1 is SGHRS and CDR2 is YFSETQ. CDR3 DNA: TGCGCCAGCAGCTTCTCCGGGGGGAGCAATCAGCCCCAGCATTTT. Amino acids: CASSFSGGSNQPQHF.

This clonotype was seen at least ten times. The chain has TRBV28 and TRBJ1-1, with 7 bases matching TRBD1. From germline, CDR1 is MDHEN and CDR2 SYDVKM. Trimming took 5 bases from V and 7 from J; bases not matched to a gene: 13. This CDR3 contains 15 residues. CDR3 DNA sequence: TGTGCCAGCAGTCGTGGACAGGTTCTAAGTGTTGAAGCTTTCTTT. This translates into CASSRGQVLSVEAFF.

In its sample, this clonotype was seen many times. The chain uses TRBV2 and TRBJ1-6; the D is unclear. From germline, CDR1 is SNHLY and CDR2 FYNNEI. The CDR3 has 14 residues. V lost 1 base and J lost 6, with 7 bases in between. The DNA for the CDR3 is TGTGCCAGCAGTGAAGTGGGGTCTAATTCACCCCTCCACTTT. Encoded protein: CASSEVGSNSPLHF. Full variable domain (rest looked up from reference TRBV2 and TRBJ1-6): EPEVTQTPSHQVTQMGQEVILRCVPISNHLYFYWYRQILGQKVEFLVSFYNNEISEKSEIFDDQFSVERPDGSNFTLKIRSTKLEDSAMYFCASSEVGSNSPLHFGNGTRLTVT.

This clonotype was observed at least ten times. The J gene is TRBJ2-7, the V gene TRBV28, with D possibly matching TRBD2 (5 bases). Per germline, CDR1 MDHEN and CDR2 SYDVKM. V shed 6 bases and J shed 2 bases, with 8 bases lying between them. This CDR3 contains 12 residues. The CDR3 DNA sequence: TGTGCCAGCAGAACCGGGACCTACGAGCAGTACTTC. Translation gives CASRTGTYEQYF.

This clonotype was found many times. The rearrangement links TRBV20-1 to TRBJ2-5; TRBD2 aligns across 7 bases. V was clipped by 3 bases and J by 5 bases; unmatched bases: 9. CDR1 is DFQATT and CDR2 is SNEGSKA in the germline V gene (reference sequence). This CDR3 comprises 14 residues. CDR3 sequence reads: CSARPIGGGETQYF. The CDR3 DNA reads TGCAGTGCTAGGCCAATAGGCGGGGGTGAGACCCAGTACTTC.

This clonotype was observed many times. This rearrangement joins TRBV7-3 to TRBJ2-3; D unresolved. Germline V gives CDR1 SGHTA, CDR2 FQGTGA. Trimming shortened V by 5 bases and J by 2 bases, and 8 bases separated the two germline ends. CDR3 length equals 13 residues. The CDR3 nucleotides read TGTGCCAGCAGCCCCATCAACACAGATACGCAGTATTTT. This encodes CASSPINTDTQYF.

This clonotype appeared many times. The chain is built from TRBV19 and TRBJ1-2, with 8 bases that match TRBD1. Trimming at V came to 4 bases and at J to 8 bases, leaving 12 bases not matched to a gene. The CDR3 sequence is 15 residues long. Looked up from germline, CDR1 is LNHDA and CDR2 is SQIVND (reference sequence). DNA for the CDR3: TGTGCCAGTAGTAACCGGGACAGGCGACCTCTCGGCTACACCTTC. This sequence encodes CASSNRDRRPLGYTF.

The sample holds many counts of this clonotype. This chain joins TRBV5-6 and TRBJ1-2; no definite D call. With 0 bases removed from V and 8 bases from J, the gap between germline ends came to 11 bases. From germline, CDR1 is SGHDT and CDR2 YYEEEE. CDR3 length: 13 residues. The CDR3 DNA reads TGTGCCAGCAGCTTGGCCGGGAGGAAAGGCTACACCTTC. It translates to CASSLAGRKGYTF.

This clonotype occurred many times. The chain is built from TRBV7-9 and TRBJ2-1; 9 bases agree with TRBD2. The CDR3 extends over 15 amino acids. V lost 7 bases, J lost 9 bases, and 13 bases stayed unmatched. From germline, CDR1 is SEHNR and CDR2 FQNEAQ (reference sequence). The CDR3 DNA follows: TGTGCCAGCACTCCCCAGGCGGGGGGGATGGTTGAGCAGTTCTTC. It yields the protein CASTPQAGGMVEQFF. The variable domain in full, with the rest retrieved from reference TRBV7-9 and TRBJ2-1, is DTGVSQNPRHKITKRGQNVTFRCDPISEHNRLYWYRQTLGQGPEFLTYFQNEAQLEKSRLLSDRFSAERPKGSFSTLEIQRTEQGDSAMYLCASTPQAGGMVEQFFGPGTRLTVL.